The following is a T cell receptor beta chain sequence with its context. The antigen is unknown. The time point here: week 35, safety follow-up. Doses comprised 300 ug of mutant IDH1 20-mer peptide each, plus topical imiquimod. These data belong to a study of a mutant IDH1 vaccine in newly diagnosed glioma. Study details: Patients under treatment included around 60% males and roughly 40% females and had a mean age of approximately 44 years. Antecedent treatment encompassed radiotherapy, temozolomide, or their combination; the majority received both.

The germline gives CDR1 SNHLY, CDR2 FYNNEI. This CDR3 region has 15 residues. V lost 4 bases to trimming and J lost 5 bases; unmatched junction nucleotides: 11. The table came from immunoSEQ multiplex PCR; TCRdb's copy has only in-frame clones and leaves some out. The sample lists about 26,000 clones; roughly 85% were seen once. The chain joins TRBV2 to TRBJ2-7; the match to TRBD2 covers 7 bases. The TCR originated in a man aged 25 to 45 with glioma. Sequencing was performed on PBMCs, taken from a glioma patient whose treatment included an IDH1 peptide vaccine. The chain's CDR3 is CASSVGTTRTHEQYF. The CDR3 DNA follows: TGTGCCAGCAGTGTTGGGACTACCCGAACCCACGAGCAGTACTTC.